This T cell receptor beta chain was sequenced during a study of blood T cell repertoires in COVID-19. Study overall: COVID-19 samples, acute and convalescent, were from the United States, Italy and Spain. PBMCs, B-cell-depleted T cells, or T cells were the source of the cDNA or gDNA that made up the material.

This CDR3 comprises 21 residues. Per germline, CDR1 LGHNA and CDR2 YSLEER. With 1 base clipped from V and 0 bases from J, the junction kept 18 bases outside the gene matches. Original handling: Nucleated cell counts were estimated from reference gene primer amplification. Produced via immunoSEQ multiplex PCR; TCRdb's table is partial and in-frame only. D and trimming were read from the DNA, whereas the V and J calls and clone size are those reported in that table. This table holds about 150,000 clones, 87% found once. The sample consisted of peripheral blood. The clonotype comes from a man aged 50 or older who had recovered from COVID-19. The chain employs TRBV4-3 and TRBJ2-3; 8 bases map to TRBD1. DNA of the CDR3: TGCGCCAGCAGCCAAGGAGTCCTCGGGACAGGCGCGGTTTCTAGCACAGATACGCAGTATTTT. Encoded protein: CASSQGVLGTGAVSSTDTQYF.